The present TCR beta chain was sequenced within a study of blood T cells in healthy people across ages. General study points: Comparison with aged donors showed that long-lived donors had more naive CD4+ cells and higher diversity.

Of note for this clonotype: Its antigen is unknown.

This CDR3 has 15 amino acids. Germline V CDR1 and CDR2: SGDLS, YYNGEE. Trimming took off 0 bases at V and 2 bases at J, with 11 bases between the two ends. Together with a sample-barcoded 5' primer, a J-beta primer mix was included in a second PCR lasting about 7 to 11 cycles. Each TCR beta cDNA got a 12-nucleotide random molecular identifier. TCRdb re-analysed the 5' RACE reads in MiXCR, keeping a single row per CDR3 protein. This table has 890,000 or so distinct CDR3 sequences, approximately 67% appearing once. Sequenced input: blood. This TCR was recovered from a man aged 25 to 40 in good health. The J gene is TRBJ2-5, the V gene TRBV9; possibly TRBD1 for D (6 bases). This CDR3 reads CASSVAGTLQETQYF. The CDR3 nucleotides are TGTGCCAGCAGCGTAGCGGGGACACTTCAAGAGACCCAGTACTTC.